These T cell receptor beta chains were read from a single sample in a study of cytomegalovirus exposure and HLA in healthy donors. TCRdb keeps only in-frame clones here, not all; method: immunoSEQ multiplex PCR. The sample records roughly 150,000 clones, about 88% being singletons. The source material was PBMCs. The receptors originated from a young woman in good health and CMV-seropositive. Each CDR3 is given with its conserved first and last residue. A D gene is named only where the DNA matches it firmly. Clone sizes are given selectively: once, few, many, or a class where the clone is expanded.

>TRBV6-6|TRBJ2-7|NA|once
TGTGCCAGCAGTTACGATGAAACTGCCTACGAGCAGTACTTC
CASSYDETAYEQYF
>TRBV6-5|TRBJ1-2|TRBD1|NA
TGTGCCAGCAGCCGACAGGGTGTGGGCTATGGCTACACCTTC
CASSRQGVGYGYTF
>TRBV19|TRBJ2-7|TRBD2|NA
TGTGCCAGTAGTAGAACTAGCGGGAGCTACGAGCAGTACTTC
CASSRTSGSYEQYF
>TRBV6-5|TRBJ2-5|NA|once
TGTGCCAGCAGCAACCAAAGGGGGACCCAGTACTTC
CASSNQRGTQYF
>TRBV5-1|TRBJ2-5|NA|NA
TGCGCCAGCAGCTTTGGCCCGGCAGGGCAAGAGACCCAGTACTTC
CASSFGPAGQETQYF
>TRBV14|TRBJ1-2|TRBD1|NA
TGTGCCAGCAGCCAAGATGCGGGACAGGACGGCTACACCTTC
CASSQDAGQDGYTF
>TRBV5-1|TRBJ2-3|TRBD2|NA
TGCGCCAGCAGCGGGGAGACTAGCGGGAGTATAGATACGCAGTATTTT
CASSGETSGSIDTQYF
>TRBV30|TRBJ1-2|TRBD1|once
TGTGCCTGGAGTGCTACAGGGGTAGTAGGCTACACCTTC
CAWSATGVVGYTF
>TRBV7-9|TRBJ1-4|TRBD1|NA
TGTGCCAGCAGCTTAGCTCTGCGGACAGGCCCTGAAAAACTGTTTTTT
CASSLALRTGPEKLFF
>TRBV4-1|TRBJ2-3|TRBD2|few
TGCGCCAGCAGCCGGGTAGCGGGAGATTTTGCAGATACGCAGTATTTT
CASSRVAGDFADTQYF
>TRBV30|TRBJ1-5|TRBD1|few
TGTGCCTGGAGTGTAGGGGGACAGGGAAGGAATCAGCCCCAGCATTTT
CAWSVGGQGRNQPQHF
>TRBV9|TRBJ2-3|TRBD2|NA
TGTGCCAGCAGCGTAGGGGCGGGAGGGAGCACAGATACGCAGTATTTT
CASSVGAGGSTDTQYF
>TRBV5-4|TRBJ2-5|TRBD2|NA
TGTGCCAGCAGCCCTGCGGGGGGGGGCCAAGAGACCCAGTACTTC
CASSPAGGGQETQYF
>TRBV19|TRBJ1-3|NA|once
TGTGCCAGTAGAACAGGGCCCTCTGGAAACACCATATATTTT
CASRTGPSGNTIYF
>TRBV11-3|TRBJ2-3|TRBD2|NA
TGTGCCAGCAGTAAATTAGCGGGAGCCGATACGCAGTATTTT
CASSKLAGADTQYF
>TRBV2|TRBJ2-3|TRBD2|NA
TGTGCCAGCATCCAGCGGGAGGTATCGGGTACGCAGTATTTT
CASIQREVSGTQYF
>TRBV11-3|TRBJ2-1|NA|NA
TGTGCCAGCAGCTTAGAGGGGGGTCCTCGGTTCTTC
CASSLEGGPRFF
>TRBV27|TRBJ2-5|TRBD2|once
TGTGCCAGCAGACCGACTAGCGGAGCTCAAGAGACCCAGTACTTC
CASRPTSGAQETQYF
>TRBV6-6|TRBJ2-7|TRBD1|few
TGTGCCAGCAGCACGGGACAGGGGGCTTACGAGCAGTACTTC
CASSTGQGAYEQYF
>TRBV20-1|TRBJ2-1|TRBD2|NA
TGCAGTGCTTCAGCGGGAGGAGAGCAGTTCTTC
CSASAGGEQFF
>TRBV28|TRBJ1-1|NA|NA
TGTGCCAGCAGTCGCACACAGGAGAACACTGAAGCTTTCTTT
CASSRTQENTEAFF
>TRBV19|TRBJ1-4|NA|NA
TGTGCCAGTAGTCTCCTGGGGGGTGAGGGAGAAAAACTGTTTTTT
CASSLLGGEGEKLFF
>TRBV6-1|TRBJ1-1|NA|NA
TGTGCCAGCAGCGGGATGTGGACAGCCGCTGAAGCTTTCTTT
CASSGMWTAAEAFF
>TRBV28|TRBJ2-7|TRBD1|NA
TGTGCCAGCAGTTCCGGGACAGGGCGGTACGAGCAGTACTTC
CASSSGTGRYEQYF
>TRBV27|TRBJ2-5|TRBD1|NA
TGTGCCAGCAGTGCCTTGAGGACAGGGGAGACCCAGTACTTC
CASSALRTGETQYF
>TRBV9|TRBJ2-7|NA|NA
TGTGCCAGCAGCCCGCTAGGGGGAAGGGGCGAGCAGTACTTC
CASSPLGGRGEQYF
>TRBV28|TRBJ2-1|TRBD2|NA
TGTGCCAGCAGACTCGGGACTAGCGGGAACAATGAGCAGTTCTTC
CASRLGTSGNNEQFF
>TRBV20-1|TRBJ1-1|NA|NA
TGCAGTGCTAGGCGGGACACTGAAGCTTTCTTT
CSARRDTEAFF
>TRBV19|TRBJ2-5|TRBD1|NA
TGTGCCAGTAGCCAGGAGACAGGGGGATTTCGTGAGACCCAGTACTTC
CASSQETGGFRETQYF
>TRBV5-1|TRBJ2-7|NA|once
TGCGCCAGCAGCTTGGCAGTGCGGGCATACGAGCAGTACTTC
CASSLAVRAYEQYF
>TRBV10-3|TRBJ1-2|NA|NA
TGTGCCATCAGTGATATAGGGGAATTCAACTATGGCTACACCTTC
CAISDIGEFNYGYTF
>TRBV2|TRBJ2-7|TRBD2|NA
TGTGCCAGCAGTGAAGCTAGCGGGGAATATTACGAGCAGTACTTC
CASSEASGEYYEQYF
>TRBV27|TRBJ2-1|NA|once
TGTGCCAGCAGTTTAGGGGGCCCGCAGATATACAATGAGCAGTTCTTC
CASSLGGPQIYNEQFF
>TRBV7-9|TRBJ2-7|TRBD2|NA
TGTGCCAGCAGCTTTGGACTAGCGGGAGTCTCGGAGCAGTACTTC
CASSFGLAGVSEQYF
>TRBV7-8|TRBJ2-7|NA|NA
TGTGCCAGCAGCTTAGGACTGGGAGGCTCCTACGAGCAGTACTTC
CASSLGLGGSYEQYF
>TRBV30|TRBJ2-1|TRBD2|once
TGTGCCTGGAGTGTAGCGGGGGGGATGGAGCAGTTCTTC
CAWSVAGGMEQFF
>TRBV10-3|TRBJ2-1|TRBD2|NA
TGTGCCATCAGTGAACGGACTAGCAGCTACAATGAGCAGTTCTTC
CAISERTSSYNEQFF